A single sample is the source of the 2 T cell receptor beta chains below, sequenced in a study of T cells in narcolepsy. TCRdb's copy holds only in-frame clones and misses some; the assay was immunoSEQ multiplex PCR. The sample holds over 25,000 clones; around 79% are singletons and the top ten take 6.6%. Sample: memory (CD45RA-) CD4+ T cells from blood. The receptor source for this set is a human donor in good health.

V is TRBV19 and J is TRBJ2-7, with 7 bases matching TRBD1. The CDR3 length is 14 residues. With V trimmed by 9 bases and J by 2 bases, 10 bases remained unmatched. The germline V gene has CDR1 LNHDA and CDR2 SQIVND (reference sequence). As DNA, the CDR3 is TGTGCCAGCGGTAACAGGGGCGCGACCTACGAGCAGTACTTC. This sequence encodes CASGNRGATYEQYF.

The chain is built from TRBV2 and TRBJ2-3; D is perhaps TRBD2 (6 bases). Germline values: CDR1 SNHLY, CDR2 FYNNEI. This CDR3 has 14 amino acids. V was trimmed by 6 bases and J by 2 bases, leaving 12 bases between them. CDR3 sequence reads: CASSFGRDTDTQYF. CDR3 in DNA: TGTGCCAGCAGCTTCGGGAGAGACACAGATACGCAGTATTTT.